This TCR beta chain is from a study of T cells in Graves' hyperthyroidism and ophthalmopathy. V lost 5 bases and J lost 4, with 14 bases in between. Germline V CDR1 and CDR2: SEHNR, FQNEAQ (reference sequence). CDR3 length: 14 residues. Exclusion of a patient resulted from uncontrolled infection, other autoimmune disease, pregnancy or lactation. Researchers amplified the TCR beta CDR3 regions from RNA transcripts. RT-PCR in the first round (using the HTBI primer set) targeted the TCR CDR3. TCRdb reprocessed the multiplex PCR reads with MiXCR, giving one entry per CDR3 protein. This sample has approximately 400,000 distinct CDR3 sequences, with roughly 15% found just once.

V gene TRBV7-9 combines with J gene TRBJ2-5, with D perhaps TRBD2 (6 bases). The clonotype comes from a woman in her 30s with Graves' ophthalmopathy. Sequencing input: blood. CDR3 in amino acids: CASSPRRGLETQYF. CDR3 DNA sequence: TGTGCCAGCAGCCCAAGGCGGGGCTTAGAGACCCAGTACTTC. The variable domain in full, with the rest retrieved from reference TRBV7-9 and TRBJ2-5, is DTGVSQNPRHKITKRGQNVTFRCDPISEHNRLYWYRQTLGQGPEFLTYFQNEAQLEKSRLLSDRFSAERPKGSFSTLEIQRTEQGDSAMYLCASSPRRGLETQYFGPGTRLLVL.